This is a list of T cell receptor beta chains from one sample in a study of blood T cells in healthy people across ages. TCRdb reprocessed the 5' RACE reads via MiXCR and lists one record per CDR3 protein. The sample consists of 1.5 million to 2 million distinct CDR3 sequences, around 35% of them appearing once. Source material: blood. The source of these receptors is a woman aged 25 to 39 in good health. Each CDR3 is given with its conserved first and last residue. The order of the fields is CDR3 length, V gene, clone size, D gene, J gene, CDR3 DNA, CDR3 protein. The D gene is left open where the match is weak. Size is omitted from some rows. Given values are once, few, many or a class for expanded clones.

19,TRBV25-1,.,TRBD1,TRBJ2-6,TGTGCCAGCAGTGACTACTCGGACAGGGGCGGAACTGGGGCCAACGTCCTGACTTTC,CASSDYSDRGGTGANVLTF
15,TRBV2,few,TRBD1,TRBJ1-2,TGTGCCAGCAGTAAGGGGACAGGGGAGGGCTATGGCTACACCTTC,CASSKGTGEGYGYTF
15,TRBV4-2,many,TRBD2,TRBJ2-7,TGTGCCAGCAGCCCCGAGGCTAGCGGGAACTACGAGCAGTACTTC,CASSPEASGNYEQYF
14,TRBV7-2,.,.,TRBJ1-2,TGTGCCAGCAGCTTATGGGGCGGGCGGGGACGCTACACCTTC,CASSLWGGRGRYTF
12,TRBV4-1,.,.,TRBJ2-7,TGCGCCAGCGGGACCCGGCGCGATGAGCAGTACTTC,CASGTRRDEQYF
14,TRBV15,few,.,TRBJ1-1,TGTGCCACCAGCATCATCCCCCACCTCACTGAAGCTTTCTTT,CATSIIPHLTEAFF
15,TRBV6-4,.,.,TRBJ2-3,TGTGCCACCACCTTCTTTGGATCGAGAGAGGGTACGCAGTATTTT,CATTFFGSREGTQYF
14,TRBV20-1,few,TRBD2,TRBJ2-7,TGCAGTGCCCCTGGGACGGGAGGCTACTACGAGCAGTACTTC,CSAPGTGGYYEQYF
16,TRBV3-1,few,.,TRBJ1-4,TGTGCCAGCAGCCAAGACCGTCCGGGGGCTAGCGGAAAACTGTTTTTT,CASSQDRPGASGKLFF
16,TRBV15,few,.,TRBJ2-7,TGTGCCACCCGTTCCCCCGGGGGGCGAGGATCCTACGAGCAGTACTTC,CATRSPGGRGSYEQYF
12,TRBV29-1,.,.,TRBJ2-5,TGCAGCGTACCCAGGGGACAAGAGACCCAGTACTTC,CSVPRGQETQYF
13,TRBV15,.,.,TRBJ2-3,TGTGCCACCAGCAGACCTCCTAGTGTGGGGCAGTATTTT,CATSRPPSVGQYF
14,TRBV7-9,many,.,TRBJ2-1,TGTGCCAGCAGCTTATTAGGGGGTTACAATGAGCAGTTCTTC,CASSLLGGYNEQFF
14,TRBV29-1,many,.,TRBJ2-1,TGCAGCGTTGTCCCCCGACTCGTAAACAATGAGCAGTTCTTC,CSVVPRLVNNEQFF
11,TRBV20-1,.,.,TRBJ1-1,TGCAGTGCTAGAGTAGGGCAAGAAGCTTTCTTT,CSARVGQEAFF
14,TRBV5-1,.,.,TRBJ2-1,TGCGCCAGCAGCTTGGAGGGGGGAAGGAATGAGCAGTTCTTC,CASSLEGGRNEQFF
12,TRBV20-1,.,.,TRBJ1-4,TGCAGTGCTCGCAGGGGAGATGGAAAACTGTTTTTT,CSARRGDGKLFF
14,TRBV12-3/TRBV12-4,many,.,TRBJ2-3,TGTGCCAGCAGGCCAGATACACTCCTAGATACGCAGTATTTT,CASRPDTLLDTQYF
12,TRBV3-1,few,TRBD1,TRBJ1-2,TGTGCCAGCAGCCAAGAGCAGGGGGCTAACACCTTC,CASSQEQGANTF
15,TRBV7-9,.,.,TRBJ1-5,TGTGCCAGCAGCTCCGACGGGGCGGCGAATCAGCCCCAGCATTTT,CASSSDGAANQPQHF
13,TRBV14,.,.,TRBJ1-2,TGTGCCAGCAGCCATAGGGATTACTATGGCTACACCTTC,CASSHRDYYGYTF
11,TRBV28,.,.,TRBJ2-7,TGTGCCAGCGGGGCCCTCCGGGAGCAGTACTTC,CASGALREQYF
15,TRBV20-1,few,TRBD2,TRBJ2-1,TGCAGTGCTATAGCGGGAGATGGTCTCCGGGATGAGCAGTTCTTC,CSAIAGDGLRDEQFF
15,TRBV7-2,few,.,TRBJ2-1,TGTGCCAGCAGCTTAAAGGCTAGCGACTACAATGAGCAGTTCTTC,CASSLKASDYNEQFF
20,TRBV20-1,.,.,TRBJ1-5,TGCAGTGCTAGCCTATGGGAACGTTCTATCGATCCCCTTAGCAATCAGCCCCAGCATTTT,CSASLWERSIDPLSNQPQHF
16,TRBV6-4,few,.,TRBJ2-2,TGTGCCAGCAAACCTAACTCCGGAGAGCGAGGCGGGGAGCTGTTTTTT,CASKPNSGERGGELFF
11,TRBV10-3,few,.,TRBJ1-2,TGTGCCACCACACGGGGGGTTGGCTACACCTTC,CATTRGVGYTF